This T cell receptor beta chain was identified during a study of blood T cell repertoires in COVID-19. Overall study context: PBMCs, B-cell-depleted T cells, or T cells provided the cDNA or gDNA that made up the material.

Original data processing: Nucleated cell number was recorded as an estimate derived from reference gene primer amplification. The assay was immunoSEQ multiplex PCR, and TCRdb's table has in-frame clones only and misses some. V and J calls plus clone size are reproduced from that table; the DNA served to infer D and trimming. The sample gives about 210,000 clones, approximately 88% of which show up once; about a tenth is in the top ten. Participant-given clinical history determined each cohort assignment. The junction had 6 bases not matched to a gene; V was cut back by 6 bases and J by 2 bases. Germline V lookup: CDR1 MNHEY, CDR2 SVGAGI. This CDR3 region has 14 residues.

Input material: PBMCs or T cells enriched from blood (not recorded which). The TCR sequence derives from a man between 18 and 29 years old with acute COVID-19. The genes are TRBV6-5 and TRBJ2-5; TRBD2 matches at 7 bases. DNA of the CDR3: TGTGCCAGCAGCTCCAGCGGGACTCAAGAGACCCAGTACTTC. Its translation: CASSSSGTQETQYF.